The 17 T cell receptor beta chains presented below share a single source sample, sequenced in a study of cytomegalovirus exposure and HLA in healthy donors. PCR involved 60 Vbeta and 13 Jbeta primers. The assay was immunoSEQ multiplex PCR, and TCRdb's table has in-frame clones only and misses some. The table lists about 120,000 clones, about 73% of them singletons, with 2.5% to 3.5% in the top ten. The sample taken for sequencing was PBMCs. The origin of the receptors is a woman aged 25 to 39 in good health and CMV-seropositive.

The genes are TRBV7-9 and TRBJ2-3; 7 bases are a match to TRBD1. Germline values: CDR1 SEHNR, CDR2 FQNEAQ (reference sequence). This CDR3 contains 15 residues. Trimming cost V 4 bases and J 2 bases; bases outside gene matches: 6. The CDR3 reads CASSSQGIYTDTQYF. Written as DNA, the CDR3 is TGTGCCAGCAGCTCACAGGGGATATACACAGATACGCAGTATTTT.

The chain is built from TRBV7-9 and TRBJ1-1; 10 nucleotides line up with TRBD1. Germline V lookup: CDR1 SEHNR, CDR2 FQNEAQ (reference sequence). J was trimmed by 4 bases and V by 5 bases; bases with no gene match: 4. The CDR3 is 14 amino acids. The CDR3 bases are TGTGCCAGCAGCCCGAGGGACAGGGGCACTGAAGCTTTCTTT. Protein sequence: CASSPRDRGTEAFF.

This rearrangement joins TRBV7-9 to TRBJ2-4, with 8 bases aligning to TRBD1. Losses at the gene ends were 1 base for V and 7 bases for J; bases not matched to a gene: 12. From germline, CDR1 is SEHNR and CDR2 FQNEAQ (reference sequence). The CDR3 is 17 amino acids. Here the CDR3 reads CASSLESARGHRNIQYF. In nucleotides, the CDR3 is TGTGCCAGCAGCTTAGAGTCTGCCAGGGGGCATAGGAACATTCAGTACTTC.

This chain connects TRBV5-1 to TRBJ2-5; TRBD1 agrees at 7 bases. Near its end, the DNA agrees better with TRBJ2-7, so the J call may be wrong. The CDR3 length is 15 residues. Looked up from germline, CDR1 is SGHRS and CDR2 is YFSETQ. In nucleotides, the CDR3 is TGCGCCAGCAGGCCCCGGGACAGTGGGTTTAGCGAGCAGTACTTC. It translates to CASRPRDSGFSEQYF.

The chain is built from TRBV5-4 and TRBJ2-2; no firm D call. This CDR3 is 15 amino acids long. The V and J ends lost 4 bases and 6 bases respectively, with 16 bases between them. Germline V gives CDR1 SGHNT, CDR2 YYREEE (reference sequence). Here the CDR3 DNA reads TGTGCCAGCAGCCGAAACGCCCCACCGGCCGGGGAGCTGTTTTTT. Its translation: CASSRNAPPAGELFF.

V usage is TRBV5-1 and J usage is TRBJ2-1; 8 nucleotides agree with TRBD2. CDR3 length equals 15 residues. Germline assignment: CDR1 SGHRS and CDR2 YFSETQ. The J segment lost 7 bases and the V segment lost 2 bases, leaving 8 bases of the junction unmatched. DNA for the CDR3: TGCGCCAGCAGCTTTTCCGGGGGGGTAGGGAATGAGCAGTTCTTC. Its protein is CASSFSGGVGNEQFF.

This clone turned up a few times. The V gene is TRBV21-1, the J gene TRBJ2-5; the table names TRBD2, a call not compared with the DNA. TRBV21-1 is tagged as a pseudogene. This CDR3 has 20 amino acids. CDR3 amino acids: CASSNPDRRGVAGGQETQYF. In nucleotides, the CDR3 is TGTGCCAGCAGCAACCCAGACCGCCGCGGTGTAGCGGGGGGACAAGAGACCCAGTACTTC.

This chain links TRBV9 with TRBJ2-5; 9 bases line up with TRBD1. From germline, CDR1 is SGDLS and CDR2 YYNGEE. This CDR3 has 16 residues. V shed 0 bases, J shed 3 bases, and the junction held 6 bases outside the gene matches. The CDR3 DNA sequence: TGTGCCAGCAGCGTAGGGGTGACAGGGGGGGAAGAGACCCAGTACTTC. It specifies CASSVGVTGGEETQYF.

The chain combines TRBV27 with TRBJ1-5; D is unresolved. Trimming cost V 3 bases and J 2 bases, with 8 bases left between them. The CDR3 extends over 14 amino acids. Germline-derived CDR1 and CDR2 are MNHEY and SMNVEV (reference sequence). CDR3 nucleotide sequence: TGTGCCAGCAGTTTCTCGAGGGGCAATCAGCCCCAGCATTTT. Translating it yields CASSFSRGNQPQHF.

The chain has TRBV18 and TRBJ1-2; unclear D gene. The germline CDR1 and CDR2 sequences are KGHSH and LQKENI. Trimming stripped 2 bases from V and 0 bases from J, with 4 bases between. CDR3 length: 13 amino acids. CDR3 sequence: CASSPAANYGYTF. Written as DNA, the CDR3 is TGTGCCAGCTCACCAGCAGCTAACTATGGCTACACCTTC.

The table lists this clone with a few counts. The CDR3 spells CASSSTGIGSSAAFF. CDR3 nucleotides: TGTGCCAGCAGTTCGACAGGAATCGGGTCCTCGGCGGCTTTCTTT. V and J are TRBV28 and TRBJ1-1; D may be TRBD1 (6 bases). Germline V gene sequence: CDR1 MDHEN, CDR2 SYDVKM. V was clipped by 4 bases and J by 11 bases, with 23 bases between them. The CDR3 consists of 15 residues.

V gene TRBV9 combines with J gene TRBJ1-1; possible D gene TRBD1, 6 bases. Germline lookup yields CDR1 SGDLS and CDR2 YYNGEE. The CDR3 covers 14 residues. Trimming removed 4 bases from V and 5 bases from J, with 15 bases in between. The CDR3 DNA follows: TGTGCCAGCAGCCCCCCCGGACAGAGGACTGAAGCTTTCTTT. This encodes CASSPPGQRTEAFF. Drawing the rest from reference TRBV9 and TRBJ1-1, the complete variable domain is DSGVTQTPKHLITATGQRVTLRCSPRSGDLSVYWYQQSLDQGLQFLIQYYNGEERAKGNILERFSAQQFPDLHSELNLSSLELGDSALYFCASSPPGQRTEAFFGQGTRLTVV.

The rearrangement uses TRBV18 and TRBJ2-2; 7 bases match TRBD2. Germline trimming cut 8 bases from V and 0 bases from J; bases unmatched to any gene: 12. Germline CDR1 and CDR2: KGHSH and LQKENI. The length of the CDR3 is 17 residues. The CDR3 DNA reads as TGTGCCAGCAATAAGAATAGCGGGCCTTCGAACACCGGGGAGCTGTTTTTT. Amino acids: CASNKNSGPSNTGELFF.

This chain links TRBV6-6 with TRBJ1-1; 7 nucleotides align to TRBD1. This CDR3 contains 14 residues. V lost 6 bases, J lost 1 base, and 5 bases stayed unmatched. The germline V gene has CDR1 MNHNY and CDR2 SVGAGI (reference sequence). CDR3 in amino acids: CASSRGTANTEAFF. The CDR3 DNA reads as TGTGCCAGCAGCCGAGGGACAGCGAACACTGAAGCTTTCTTT.

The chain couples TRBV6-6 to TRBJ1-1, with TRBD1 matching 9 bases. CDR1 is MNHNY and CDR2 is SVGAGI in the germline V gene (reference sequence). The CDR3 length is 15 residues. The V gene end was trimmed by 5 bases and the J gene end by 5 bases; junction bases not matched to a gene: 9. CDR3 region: CASSRKQGAGTEAFF. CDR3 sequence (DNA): TGTGCCAGCAGTAGAAAACAGGGGGCAGGAACTGAAGCTTTCTTT.

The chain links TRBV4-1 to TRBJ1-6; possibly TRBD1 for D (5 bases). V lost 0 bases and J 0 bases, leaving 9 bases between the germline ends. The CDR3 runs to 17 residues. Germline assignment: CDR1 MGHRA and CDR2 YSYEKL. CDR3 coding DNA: TGCGCCAGCAGCCAAGAGACAGTGGGCTCCTATAATTCACCCCTCCACTTT. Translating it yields CASSQETVGSYNSPLHF.

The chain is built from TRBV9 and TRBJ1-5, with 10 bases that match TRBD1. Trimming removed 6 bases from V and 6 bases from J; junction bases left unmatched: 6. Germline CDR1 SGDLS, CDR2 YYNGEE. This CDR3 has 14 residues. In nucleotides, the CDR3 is TGTGCCAGCATGGGACAGGGGTACAGTCAGCCCCAGCATTTT. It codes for CASMGQGYSQPQHF.